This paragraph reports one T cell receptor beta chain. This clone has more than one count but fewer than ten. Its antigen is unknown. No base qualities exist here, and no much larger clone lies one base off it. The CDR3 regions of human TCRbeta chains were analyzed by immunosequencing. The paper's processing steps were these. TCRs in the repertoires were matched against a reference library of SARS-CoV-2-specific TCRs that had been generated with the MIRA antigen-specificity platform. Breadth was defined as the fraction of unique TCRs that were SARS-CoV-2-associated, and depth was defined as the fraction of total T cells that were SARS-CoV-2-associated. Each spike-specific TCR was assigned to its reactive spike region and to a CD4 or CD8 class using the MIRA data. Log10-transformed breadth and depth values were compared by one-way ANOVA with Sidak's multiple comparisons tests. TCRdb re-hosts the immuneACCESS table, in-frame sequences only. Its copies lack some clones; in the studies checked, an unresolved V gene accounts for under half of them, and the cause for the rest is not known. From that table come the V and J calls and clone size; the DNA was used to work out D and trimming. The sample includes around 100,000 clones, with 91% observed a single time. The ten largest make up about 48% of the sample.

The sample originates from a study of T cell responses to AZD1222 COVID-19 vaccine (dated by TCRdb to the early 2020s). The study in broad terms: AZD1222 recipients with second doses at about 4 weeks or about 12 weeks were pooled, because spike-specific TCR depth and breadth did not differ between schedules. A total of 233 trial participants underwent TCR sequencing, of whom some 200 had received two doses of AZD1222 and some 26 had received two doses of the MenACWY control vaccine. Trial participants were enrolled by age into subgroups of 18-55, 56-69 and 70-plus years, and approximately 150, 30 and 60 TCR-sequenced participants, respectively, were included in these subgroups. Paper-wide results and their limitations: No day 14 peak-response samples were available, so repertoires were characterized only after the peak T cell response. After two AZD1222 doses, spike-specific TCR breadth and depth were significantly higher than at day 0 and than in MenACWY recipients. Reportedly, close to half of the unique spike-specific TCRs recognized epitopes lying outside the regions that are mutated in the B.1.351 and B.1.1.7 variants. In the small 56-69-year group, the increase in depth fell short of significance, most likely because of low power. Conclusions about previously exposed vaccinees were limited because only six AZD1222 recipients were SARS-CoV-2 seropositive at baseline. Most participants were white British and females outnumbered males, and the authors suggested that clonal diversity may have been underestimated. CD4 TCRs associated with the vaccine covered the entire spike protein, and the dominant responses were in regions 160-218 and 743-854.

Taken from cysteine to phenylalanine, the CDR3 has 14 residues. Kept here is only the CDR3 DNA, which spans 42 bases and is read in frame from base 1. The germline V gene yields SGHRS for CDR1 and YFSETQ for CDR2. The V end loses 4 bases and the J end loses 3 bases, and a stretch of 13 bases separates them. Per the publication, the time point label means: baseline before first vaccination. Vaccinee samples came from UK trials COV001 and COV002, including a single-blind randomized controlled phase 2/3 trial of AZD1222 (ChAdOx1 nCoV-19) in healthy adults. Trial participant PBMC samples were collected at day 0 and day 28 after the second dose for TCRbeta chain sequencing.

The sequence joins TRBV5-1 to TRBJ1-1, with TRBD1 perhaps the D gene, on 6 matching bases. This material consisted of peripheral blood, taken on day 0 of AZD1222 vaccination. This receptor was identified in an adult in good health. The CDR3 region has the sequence CASSARTVHTEAFF. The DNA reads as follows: TGCGCCAGCAGCGCGAGGACAGTCCACACTGAAGCTTTCTTT.